A single sample gave rise to the 32 T cell receptor beta chains below, sequenced in a study of control samples from healthy donors and cancer patients. Libraries were prepared by immunoSEQ multiplex PCR; TCRdb keeps only in-frame clonotypes and omits some of them. This table has more than 70,000 clones, about nine tenths appearing once. Specimen: PBMCs. These receptors were obtained from a man in his 60s with lung cancer.

J is TRBJ2-5 and V is TRBV4-1; maybe TRBD2 (7 bases). Between the trimmed V and J ends, which lost 0 bases and 6 bases, there was a span of 20 bases. Germline V CDR1 and CDR2: MGHRA, YSYEKL. CDR3 length equals 17 residues. In DNA form, the CDR3 reads TGCGCCAGCAGCCAAGACCTTACGGGGGGCCCCTACCAGACCCAGTACTTC. Residues: CASSQDLTGGPYQTQYF.

This chain uses TRBV14 with TRBJ2-7; possible D gene TRBD2, 5 bases. The CDR3 has 14 residues. Germline lookup yields CDR1 SGHDN and CDR2 FVKESK. V dropped 4 bases and J dropped 4 bases, with 14 bases sitting between them. CDR3 amino acids: CASSPRLADYEQYF. DNA for the CDR3: TGTGCCAGCAGCCCCCGCCTAGCAGATTACGAGCAGTACTTC.

The V and J genes are TRBV10-3 and TRBJ1-6; D call uncertain. This CDR3 has 16 amino acids. Trimming removed 0 bases at V and 5 bases at J, with 11 bases between. CDR1 and CDR2 (germline): ENHRY, SYGVKD. The CDR3 here is CAISESADTDNSPLHF. In DNA, the CDR3 is TGTGCCATCAGTGAGTCTGCAGATACGGATAATTCACCCCTCCACTTT.

Note on this clone: A junction end diverges from the germline sequence, so it may reflect a read error. The CDR3 DNA follows: TGCAGCGTTTTACTAAATACTAGCGGGGGGGCCCTCTTC. Amino acid sequence: CSVLLNTSGGALF. The chain links TRBV29-1 to TRBJ2-1; 13 nucleotides line up with TRBD2. In germline, CDR1 is SQVTM, CDR2 ANQGSEA. The CDR3 covers 13 residues.

The rearrangement links TRBV6-6 to TRBJ1-5; D possibly corresponds to TRBD1 (6 bases). Germline lookup yields CDR1 MNHNY and CDR2 SVGAGI (reference sequence). The CDR3 extends over 15 amino acids. Trimming pared 2 bases from V and 0 bases from J, leaving 8 bases between. CDR3 nucleotide sequence: TGTGCCAGCAGTTACCCAGGGGTTAGCAATCAGCCCCAGCATTTT. The encoded protein is CASSYPGVSNQPQHF.

In nucleotides, the CDR3 is TGCGCCAGCAGTGATTCGGGGGGCCCTCAAGAGACCCAGTACTTC. This translates into CASSDSGGPQETQYF. This chain links TRBV10-1 with TRBJ2-5; D may be TRBD2 (7 bases). Germline V gene sequence: CDR1 WNHNN, CDR2 SYGVQD (reference sequence). Trimming left V 3 bases short and J 2 bases short, with 13 bases between. The CDR3 has 15 amino acids.

This clone came up a few times. The chain is built from TRBV27 and TRBJ2-3; 7 nucleotides agree with TRBD1. CDR1 is MNHEY, CDR2 SMNVEV, per germline (reference sequence). The CDR3 has 15 residues. With V trimmed by 2 bases and J by 4 bases, 6 bases remained unmatched. The CDR3 coding sequence is TGTGCCAGCAGTTTAAGGGGGCAGGGGGCAGATACGCAGTATTTT. Its translation is CASSLRGQGADTQYF.

This clone is a singleton in its sample. The chain has TRBV7-3 and TRBJ2-3, with 9 bases lining up with TRBD1. The CDR3 has 16 amino acids. Germline V gene lookup returns CDR1 SGHTA and CDR2 FQGTGA. The J segment lost 3 bases and the V segment lost 3 bases, leaving 7 bases of the junction unmatched. CDR3 sequence: CASSFGGQGRTDTQYF. CDR3 bases: TGTGCCAGCAGCTTCGGAGGACAGGGGCGGACAGATACGCAGTATTTT. Based on the CDR3 plus reference TRBV7-3 and TRBJ2-3, the full variable domain is GAGVSQTPSNKVTEKGKYVELRCDPISGHTALYWYRQSLGQGPEFLIYFQGTGAADDSGLPNDRFFAVRPEGSVSTLKIQRTERGDSAVYLCASSFGGQGRTDTQYFGPGTRLTVL.

This chain joins TRBV2 and TRBJ1-1; possibly TRBD1 for D (6 bases). Per the germline V gene, CDR1 is SNHLY and CDR2 is FYNNEI. Trimming removed 9 bases at V and 1 base at J, with 12 bases between. The CDR3 is 13 amino acids. The CDR3 sequence: CASLLQGNTEAFF. CDR3 coding DNA: TGTGCCAGTCTATTACAGGGGAACACTGAAGCTTTCTTT.

Concerning this clone itself: Within the sample, other DNA sequences also encode this same CDR3. The V call is TRBV9, the J call TRBJ1-1, with D maybe TRBD1 (5 bases). Trimming shortened V by 2 bases and J by 4 bases, and 18 bases separated the two germline ends. Germline loops: CDR1 SGDLS, CDR2 YYNGEE. The CDR3 totals 16 residues. CDR3 in amino acids: CASSVQARVEGTEAFF. DNA for the CDR3: TGTGCCAGCAGCGTCCAAGCCAGGGTTGAAGGCACTGAAGCTTTCTTT.

This chain links TRBV5-5 with TRBJ1-1; 12 bases match TRBD1. Unmatched junction bases numbered 11, after V lost 4 bases and J lost 4 bases. In germline, CDR1 is SGHKS, CDR2 YYEKEE (reference sequence). CDR3 length: 17 residues. The CDR3 DNA reads as TGTGCCAGCAGCCCCGGGACAGGGGGCGCGAAGAGCACTGAAGCTTTCTTT. Its protein is CASSPGTGGAKSTEAFF. Supplemented by reference TRBV5-5 and TRBJ1-1, the full variable domain reads DAGVTQSPTHLIKTRGQQVTLRCSPISGHKSVSWYQQVLGQGPQFIFQYYEKEERGRGNFPDRFSARQFPNYSSELNVNALLLGDSALYLCASSPGTGGAKSTEAFFGQGTRLTVV.

This clone came up once. In nucleotides, the CDR3 is TGTGCCAGCAGGGACTTGTCCAACTCTGGAAACACCATATATTTT. It codes for CASRDLSNSGNTIYF. The gene calls are TRBV7-9 and TRBJ1-3; D uncertain. With 6 bases removed from V and 0 bases from J, the gap between germline ends came to 12 bases. The CDR3 is 15 residues long. CDR1 SEHNR and CDR2 FQNEAQ come from the germline V gene (reference sequence). The full variable domain, rest sourced from reference TRBV7-9 and TRBJ1-3, is DTGVSQNPRHKITKRGQNVTFRCDPISEHNRLYWYRQTLGQGPEFLTYFQNEAQLEKSRLLSDRFSAERPKGSFSTLEIQRTEQGDSAMYLCASRDLSNSGNTIYFGEGSWLTVV.

The rearrangement joins TRBV5-1 to TRBJ2-2, with a possible D match to TRBD2 (5 bases). V dropped 4 bases and J dropped 7 bases, with 14 bases sitting between them. The CDR3 consists of 14 residues. Looked up from germline, CDR1 is SGHRS and CDR2 is YFSETQ. The chain's CDR3 is CASSPVAGGGELFF. CDR3 sequence (DNA): TGCGCCAGCAGCCCCGTCGCGGGCGGCGGGGAGCTGTTTTTT.

This chain uses TRBV30 with TRBJ1-6; D is unresolved. V was shortened by 2 bases and J by 0 bases, with 8 bases between the two germline ends. The CDR3 consists of 15 residues. Germline assignment: CDR1 GTSNPN and CDR2 SVGIG (reference sequence). The CDR3 bases are TGTGCCTGGAGTCTGCATAGCTCCTATAATTCACCCCTCCACTTT. Its translation is CAWSLHSSYNSPLHF.

The chain uses TRBV27 and TRBJ1-2, with D possibly TRBD1 on 5 matching bases. The CDR3 totals 9 residues. In germline, CDR1 is MNHEY, CDR2 SMNVEV (reference sequence). The CDR3 nucleotides are TGTGGTACGGGGCATGGCTACACCTTC. It encodes CGTGHGYTF.

This clone was picked up one time. V gene TRBV7-9 combines with J gene TRBJ2-5; D unclear. CDR1 and CDR2 (germline): SEHNR, FQNEAQ (reference sequence). V lost 4 bases to trimming and J lost 2 bases, with 23 bases between them. This CDR3 spans 18 amino acids. The CDR3 region has the DNA TGTGCCAGCAGCTCTTTAGGCACCGCAAAGGGATGGCAAGAGACCCAGTACTTC. It specifies CASSSLGTAKGWQETQYF.

This clone was picked up one time. V is TRBV9 and J is TRBJ1-6; 7 nucleotides agree with TRBD1. The germline gives CDR1 SGDLS, CDR2 YYNGEE. This CDR3 comprises 14 residues. V lost 1 base, J lost 8 bases, and 3 bases stayed unmatched. CDR3 region: CASSVRQGDSPLHF. The CDR3 DNA reads TGTGCCAGCAGCGTAAGGCAGGGGGATTCACCCCTCCACTTT. The whole variable domain, filled in from reference TRBV9 and TRBJ1-6, reads DSGVTQTPKHLITATGQRVTLRCSPRSGDLSVYWYQQSLDQGLQFLIQYYNGEERAKGNILERFSAQQFPDLHSELNLSSLELGDSALYFCASSVRQGDSPLHFGNGTRLTVT.

CDR3 amino acids: CATGPPWGSTGELFF. The CDR3 bases are TGTGCCACCGGCCCCCCGTGGGGGAGCACCGGGGAGCTGTTTTTT. The chain couples TRBV24-1 to TRBJ2-2, with D tentatively TRBD1 or TRBD2 (5 bases each). CDR1 and CDR2 from the germline V gene are KGHDR and SFDVKD. The germline V and J ends were trimmed by 9 bases and 4 bases, with 17 bases remaining between them. CDR3 length equals 15 residues.

V usage is TRBV7-8 and J usage is TRBJ1-2; 8 bases line up with TRBD1. Germline V gene sequence: CDR1 SGHVS, CDR2 FQNEAQ. J was trimmed by 2 bases and V by 3 bases; bases with no gene match: 5. The CDR3 sequence is 15 residues long. CDR3 bases: TGTGCCAGCAGCTTGAGGACAGGGTCCAACTATGGCTACACCTTC. This translates into CASSLRTGSNYGYTF.

J is TRBJ2-2 and V is TRBV5-4; 9 nucleotides match TRBD1. The CDR3 is 16 amino acids. Germline lookup yields CDR1 SGHNT and CDR2 YYREEE (reference sequence). With V trimmed by 2 bases and J by 5 bases, 7 bases remained unmatched. The DNA of the CDR3 is TGTGCCAGCAGCTTCCCGACAGGGGGGCGGACCGGGGAGCTGTTTTTT. This translates into CASSFPTGGRTGELFF.

The J gene is TRBJ1-5, the V gene TRBV7-8; D is possibly TRBD1 (6 bases). Germline loops: CDR1 SGHVS, CDR2 FQNEAQ. Trimming shortened V by 4 bases and J by 5 bases, and 21 bases separated the two germline ends. CDR3 length equals 17 residues. CDR3 nucleotide sequence: TGTGCCAGCAGCTCCGTTATTGGGCAGGGGAGGGATCAGCCCCAGCATTTT. It specifies CASSSVIGQGRDQPQHF.

The genes are TRBV5-1 and TRBJ1-6; D is perhaps TRBD1 (6 bases). CDR1 and CDR2 from the germline V gene are SGHRS and YFSETQ. The CDR3 is 15 amino acids. V shed 0 bases and J shed 10 bases, with 14 bases lying between them. For the CDR3, the DNA is TGCGCCAGCAGCTTGGGGGCAGGGGTAAACTCACCCCTCCACTTT. The encoded protein is CASSLGAGVNSPLHF.

This chain joins TRBV6-6 and TRBJ1-4; TRBD1 agrees at 9 bases. V was clipped by 5 bases and J by 8 bases; unmatched bases: 15. The CDR3 is 17 residues long. The V gene's germline CDR1 is MNHNY and CDR2 SVGAGI (reference sequence). The CDR3 here is CASSLAWGTGRDEKLFF. For the CDR3, the DNA is TGTGCCAGCAGTCTAGCTTGGGGGACAGGGAGGGACGAAAAACTGTTTTTT.

The chain carries TRBV6-5 and TRBJ1-5; 9 bases align to TRBD1. The CDR3 runs to 14 residues. The V gene's germline CDR1 is MNHEY and CDR2 SVGAGI. V was pared by 6 bases and J by 4 bases, with 4 bases of the junction left unmatched. The CDR3 DNA sequence: TGTGCCAGCAGACAGGGACAGGGTAATCAGCCCCAGCATTTT. Protein sequence: CASRQGQGNQPQHF.

This rearrangement joins TRBV10-1 to TRBJ1-5, with 8 bases identical to TRBD1. Trimming cost V 6 bases and J 1 base; bases outside gene matches: 5. The CDR3 extends over 15 amino acids. Germline V gives CDR1 WNHNN, CDR2 SYGVQD (reference sequence). In DNA form, the CDR3 reads TGCGCCAGCAGCGAGACAGGGGAGAGCAATCAGCCCCAGCATTTT. This sequence encodes CASSETGESNQPQHF.

V gene TRBV4-2 combines with J gene TRBJ2-3; 8 bases map to TRBD2. The V gene end was trimmed by 1 base and the J gene end by 5 bases; junction bases not matched to a gene: 2. The CDR3 length is 14 residues. Germline V gene lookup returns CDR1 LGHNA and CDR2 YNFKEQ. This CDR3 reads CASSQGLALDTQYF. The CDR3 nucleotides read TGTGCCAGCAGCCAAGGACTAGCGTTAGATACGCAGTATTTT.

This chain connects TRBV12-3 or TRBV12-4 to TRBJ2-3; D not certain. This CDR3 contains 12 residues. V was shortened by 6 bases and J by 0 bases, with 4 bases between the two germline ends. The CDR3 coding sequence is TGTGCCAGCAGGAGCAGCACAGATACGCAGTATTTT. It yields the protein CASRSSTDTQYF.

J is TRBJ1-5 and V is TRBV6-6; the match to TRBD1 covers 8 bases. The V and J ends lost 5 bases and 6 bases, in that order; junction bases with no gene match: 3. This CDR3 is built from 13 residues. Germline V gives CDR1 MNHNY, CDR2 SVGAGI (reference sequence). CDR3: CASSDRGGQPQHF. DNA of the CDR3: TGTGCCAGCAGTGACAGGGGCGGTCAGCCCCAGCATTTT.

The chain carries TRBV6-5 and TRBJ1-5, with 10 bases fitting TRBD1. With 4 bases clipped from V and 2 bases from J, the junction kept 5 bases outside the gene matches. CDR1 and CDR2 from the germline V gene are MNHEY and SVGAGI. The CDR3 consists of 16 residues. This chain's CDR3 is CASSSTGGGGNQPQHF. As DNA, the CDR3 is TGTGCCAGCAGTTCGACAGGGGGCGGTGGCAATCAGCCCCAGCATTTT.

The chain joins TRBV11-2 to TRBJ2-5; the D is unclear. Per the germline V gene, CDR1 is SGHAT and CDR2 is FQNNGV. The CDR3 totals 15 residues. Trimming took 0 bases from V and 7 from J, leaving 15 bases between them. CDR3 loop: CASSLDRLSKGTQYF. CDR3 DNA: TGTGCCAGCAGCTTAGACCGGCTCTCAAAAGGGACCCAGTACTTC.

The chain links TRBV11-3 to TRBJ1-4; 9 bases align to TRBD1. The V and J ends lost 4 bases and 6 bases, in that order; junction bases with no gene match: 3. The CDR3 length is 14 residues. In germline, CDR1 is SGHNT, CDR2 YENEEA. This CDR3 is CASSSGQGDEKLFF. The DNA for the CDR3 is TGTGCCAGCAGCTCGGGACAGGGTGATGAAAAACTGTTTTTT.

J is TRBJ2-7 and V is TRBV5-6; possibly TRBD1 for D (5 bases). This CDR3 is built from 14 residues. The V gene lost 1 base and the J gene lost 4 bases, with 12 bases spanning the gap. From germline, CDR1 is SGHDT and CDR2 YYEEEE. CDR3 region: CASSLTQGSYEQYV. The CDR3 DNA reads TGTGCCAGCAGCTTGACCCAGGGAAGTTACGAGCAGTACGTC.